This T cell receptor beta chain was captured in a study of T cell repertoires in cytomegalovirus infection. Study summary: CMV infection plus the matching HLA type was flagged by public TCR beta signatures. Study-level results: CMV carriers with the relevant HLA were identified by cumulative public TCR beta family frequency. The ex vivo response was dominated by HLA-C-restricted CMV-specific TCR beta clonotypes.

MiXCR, applied by TCRdb to the reads, yields one record per CDR3 protein. The sample holds roughly 760,000 distinct CDR3 sequences, 35% seen once. This clonotype was observed at least ten times. No antigen is known for it. The V and J ends lost 3 bases and 4 bases respectively, with 14 bases between them. This CDR3 has 15 residues. Germline V gene data show CDR1 as KGHDR and CDR2 as SFDVKD. The chain links TRBV24-1 to TRBJ1-2, with D unclear. Specimen: PBMCs. The clonotype comes from a human donor in good health (CMV status not recorded). Some clones in this sample may be carry-over from other donors' samples. DNA of the CDR3: TGTGCCACCAGTGATCCCGCAAGACCAGTCTATGGCTACACCTTC. Amino acids: CATSDPARPVYGYTF.